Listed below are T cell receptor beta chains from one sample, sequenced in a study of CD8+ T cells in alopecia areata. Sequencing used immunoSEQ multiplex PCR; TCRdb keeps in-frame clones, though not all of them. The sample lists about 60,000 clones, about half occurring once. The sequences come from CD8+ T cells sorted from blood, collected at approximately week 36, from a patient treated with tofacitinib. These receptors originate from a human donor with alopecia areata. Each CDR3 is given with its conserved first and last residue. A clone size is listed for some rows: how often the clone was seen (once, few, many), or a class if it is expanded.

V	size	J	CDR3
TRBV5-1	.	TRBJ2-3	CASSSEGYTDTQYF
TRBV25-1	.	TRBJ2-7	CASSVETGGPEQYF
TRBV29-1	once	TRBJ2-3	CSVPFGRGLVDTQYF
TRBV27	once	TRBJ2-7	CASGLSEQYF
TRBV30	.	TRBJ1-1	CAWSRTGGTEAFF
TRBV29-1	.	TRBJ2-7	CSVMGLAGGYEQYF
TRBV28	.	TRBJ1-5	CASSFNRGGQPQHF
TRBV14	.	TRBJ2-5	CASSQILAVRETQYF
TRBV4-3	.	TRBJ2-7	CASSYGTANEEQYF
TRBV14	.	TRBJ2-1	CASSRYKYNEQFF
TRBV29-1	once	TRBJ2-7	CSVEFSGNSYEQYF
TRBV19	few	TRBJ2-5	CASTIRDRVGETQYF
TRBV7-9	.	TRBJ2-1	CASSPRPFRNSYNEQFF
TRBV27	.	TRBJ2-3	CASSLGGDTQYF
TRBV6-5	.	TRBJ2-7	CASRGTSGTYEQYF
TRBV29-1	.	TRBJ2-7	CSVIRTSGSKFYEQYF
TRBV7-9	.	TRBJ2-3	CASRLTSGSGDTQYF
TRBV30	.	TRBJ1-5	CAWSSHSNQPQHF
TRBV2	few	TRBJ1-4	CASSEGPRNEKLFF